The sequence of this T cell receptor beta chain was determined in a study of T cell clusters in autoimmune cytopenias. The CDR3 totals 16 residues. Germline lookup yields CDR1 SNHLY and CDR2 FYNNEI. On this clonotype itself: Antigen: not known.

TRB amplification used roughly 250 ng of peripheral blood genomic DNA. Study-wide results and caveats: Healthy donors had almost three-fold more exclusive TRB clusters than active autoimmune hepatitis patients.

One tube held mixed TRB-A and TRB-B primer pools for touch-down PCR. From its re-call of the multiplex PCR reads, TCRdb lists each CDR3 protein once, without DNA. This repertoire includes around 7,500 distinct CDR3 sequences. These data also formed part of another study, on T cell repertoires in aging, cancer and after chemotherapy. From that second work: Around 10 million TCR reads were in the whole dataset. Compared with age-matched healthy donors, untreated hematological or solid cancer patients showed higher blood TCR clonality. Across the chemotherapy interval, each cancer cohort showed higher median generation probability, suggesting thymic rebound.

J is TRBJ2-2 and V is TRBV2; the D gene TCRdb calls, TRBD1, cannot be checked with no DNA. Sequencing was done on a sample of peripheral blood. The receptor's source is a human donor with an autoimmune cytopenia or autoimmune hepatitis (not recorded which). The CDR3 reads CASTEIRGRGTGELFF.